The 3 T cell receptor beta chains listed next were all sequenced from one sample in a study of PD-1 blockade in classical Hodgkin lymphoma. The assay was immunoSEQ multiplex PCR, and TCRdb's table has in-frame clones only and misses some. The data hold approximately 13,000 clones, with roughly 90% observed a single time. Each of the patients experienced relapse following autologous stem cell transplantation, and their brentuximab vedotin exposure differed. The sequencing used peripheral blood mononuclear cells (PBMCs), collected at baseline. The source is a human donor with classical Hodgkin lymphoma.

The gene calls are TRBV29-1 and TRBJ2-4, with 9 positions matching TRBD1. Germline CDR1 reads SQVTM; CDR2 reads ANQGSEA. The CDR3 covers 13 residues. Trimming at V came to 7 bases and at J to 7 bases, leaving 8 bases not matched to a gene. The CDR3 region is CSGRDRENNIQYF. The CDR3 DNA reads TGCAGCGGGCGGGACAGGGAAAATAACATTCAGTACTTC.

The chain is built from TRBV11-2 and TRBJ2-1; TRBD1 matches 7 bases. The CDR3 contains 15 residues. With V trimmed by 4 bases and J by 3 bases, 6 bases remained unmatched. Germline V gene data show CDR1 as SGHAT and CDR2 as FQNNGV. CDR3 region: CASSSSRDSYNEQFF. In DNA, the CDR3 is TGTGCCAGCAGCTCGAGCCGGGACAGCTACAATGAGCAGTTCTTC.

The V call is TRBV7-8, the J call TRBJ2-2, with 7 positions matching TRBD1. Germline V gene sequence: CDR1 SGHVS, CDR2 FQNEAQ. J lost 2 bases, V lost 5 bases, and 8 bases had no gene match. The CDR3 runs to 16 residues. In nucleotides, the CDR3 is TGTGCCAGCAGCCTATGGGGACAGCCCAACACCGGGGAGCTGTTTTTT. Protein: CASSLWGQPNTGELFF. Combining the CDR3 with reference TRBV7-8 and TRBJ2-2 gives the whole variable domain GAGVSQSPRYKVAKRGQDVALRCDPISGHVSLFWYQQALGQGPEFLTYFQNEAQLDKSGLPSDRFFAERPEGSVSTLKIQRTQQEDSAVYLCASSLWGQPNTGELFFGEGSRLTVL.